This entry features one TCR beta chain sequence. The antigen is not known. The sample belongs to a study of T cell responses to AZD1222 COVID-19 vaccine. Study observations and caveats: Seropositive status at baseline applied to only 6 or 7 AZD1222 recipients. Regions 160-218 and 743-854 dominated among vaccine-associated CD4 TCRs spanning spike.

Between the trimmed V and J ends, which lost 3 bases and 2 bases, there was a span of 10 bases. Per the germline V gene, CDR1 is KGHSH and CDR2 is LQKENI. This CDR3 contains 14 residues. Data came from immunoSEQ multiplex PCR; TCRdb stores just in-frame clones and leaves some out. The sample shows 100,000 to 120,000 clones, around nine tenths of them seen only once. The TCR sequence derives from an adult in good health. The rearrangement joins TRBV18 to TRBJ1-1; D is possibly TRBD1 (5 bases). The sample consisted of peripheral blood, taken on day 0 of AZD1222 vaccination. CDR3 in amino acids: CASSPKQENTEAFF. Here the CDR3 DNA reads TGTGCCAGCTCACCTAAACAGGAAAACACTGAAGCTTTCTTT.